A single sample is the source of the 30 T cell receptor beta chains below, sequenced in a study of tissue T cells after allogeneic stem cell transplantation. Clones were read by immunoSEQ multiplex PCR, and TCRdb kept only the in-frame ones, dropping some. The sample holds 7,000 to 10,000 clones; around half are singletons and the top ten take approximately 7.1%. As to time point: mouse harvest day 7 after allogeneic transplant. The graft held 10^6 splenic CD5+ T cells and 10^7 T-cell-depleted bone marrow cells. The specimen sequenced was gut tissue. All receptors come from a female BALB/c mouse given C57BL/6 T cells with graft-versus-host disease after an allogeneic hematopoietic cell transplant.

This clone is medium-sized. Genes here carry mouse names. The sequence runs out 1 residue before the end of the CDR3; the remainder is reconstructed from the germline J gene. The chain carries TRBV31 and TRBJ1-1; possible D gene TRBD1, 5 bases. Deletions cut 1 base from V and 4 bases from J, with 7 bases between. Germline assignment: CDR1 GKSSPN and CDR2 SITVG. The CDR3 runs to 12 residues. The CDR3 reads CAWSPGSTEVFF. The sequenced part of the CDR3 DNA is TGTGCCTGGAGTCCAGGGAGCACAGAAGTCTTC.

This clone was counted between two and nine times. Gene names refer to mouse genes. The read gets to within 1 residue of the CDR3 end, and the germline J gene fills in the rest. The chain uses TRBV20 and TRBJ1-4, with D maybe TRBD1 (6 bases). Germline CDR1 is GFQATS and CDR2 is STVNSAI. The V gene lost 6 bases and the J gene lost 0 bases, with 8 bases spanning the gap. The CDR3 contains 13 residues. The DNA read from the CDR3 is TGTGGTGCCTGGACAGTTTCCAACGAAAGATTATTT. Protein product: CGAWTVSNERLF. Given in full, the CDR3 is CGAWTVSNERLFF. Full variable domain (remainder filled in from reference TRBV20 and TRBJ1-4): GALVYQYPRRTICKSGTSMRMECQAVGFQATSVAWYRQSPQKTFELIALSTVNSAIKYEQNFTQEKFPISHPNLSFSSMTVLNAYLEDRGLYLCGAWTVSNERLFFGHGTKLSVL.

For this clone: Gene names denote mouse genes. The CDR3 extends 1 residue past the end of the read, so its final part is completed from the germline J gene. V and J are TRBV26 and TRBJ2-7, with D unclear. The CDR3 has 12 amino acids. Germline V gene data show CDR1 as KGHPV and CDR2 as FQNQEV (reference sequence). V was pared by 1 base and J by 3 bases, with 4 bases between. The DNA read from the CDR3 is TGTGCCAGCAGTCTGTGGCACTATGAACAGTAC. Its translation is CASSLWHYEQY. The CDR3 in its entirety is CASSLWHYEQYF.

In the case of this clone: The gene names here belong to mouse. Read sequence stops 1 residue before the CDR3 end, and the germline J gene provides the missing end. The gene calls are TRBV26 and TRBJ2-5, with TRBD2 as a possible D gene (5 bases). The V gene lost 3 bases and the J gene lost 5 bases, with 9 bases spanning the gap. This CDR3 is 13 amino acids long. CDR1 and CDR2 from the germline V gene are KGHPV and FQNQEV (reference sequence). CDR3 DNA (partial): TGTGCCAGCAGTCTAAGGTGGGGAGACACCCAGTAC. Translated, it gives CASSLRWGDTQY. The full-length CDR3 reads as CASSLRWGDTQYF.

This clone counts as medium-sized. Germline and genes: mouse. CDR3 bases read: TGTGCCAGCAGCCCGGGACAGGGGGCGGGTGAACAGTAC. It yields the protein CASSPGQGAGEQY. The CDR3 reads in full as CASSPGQGAGEQYF. The chain carries TRBV26 and TRBJ2-7, with TRBD1 matching 12 bases. The CDR3 end falls 1 residue outside the read, so it is completed with the germline J gene. CDR3 length equals 14 residues. CDR1 and CDR2 from the germline V gene are KGHPV and FQNQEV (reference sequence). J lost 6 bases, V lost 6 bases, and 6 bases had no gene match.

This clone has a handful of counts. Gene and germline names: mouse. The CDR3 end is not reached by the read, which stops 1 residue before it; the germline J gene fills it in. The chain is built from TRBV23 and TRBJ1-4. The CDR3 has 12 residues. CDR1 and CDR2 from the germline V gene are KGHTA and FQNQQP. The CDR3 region is CSSSQSNERLFF. CDR3 bases read: TGCTCCAGCAGTCAATCCAACGAAAGATTATTT.

Details on this clone: Each gene name is a mouse one. From the germline J gene comes the end of the CDR3, since the read stops 1 residue before it. The rearrangement links TRBV26 to TRBJ2-4; D assignment may be TRBD1 or TRBD2 (5 bases each). The V end was cut by 2 bases, the J end by 0 bases, with 6 bases between. CDR1 KGHPV and CDR2 FQNQEV come from the germline V gene (reference sequence). The CDR3 consists of 14 residues. CDR3 sequence: CASSLGASQNTLYF. Partial CDR3 DNA: TGTGCCAGCAGTCTGGGGGCTAGTCAAAACACCTTGTAC. Filled out from reference TRBV26 and TRBJ2-4, the complete variable domain reads NSKVIQTPRYLVKGQGQKAKMRCIPEKGHPVVFWYQQNKNNEFKFLINFQNQEVLQQIDMTEKRFSAECPSNSPCSLEIQSSEAGDSALYLCASSLGASQNTLYFGAGTRLSVL.

On this clone: Gene names denote mouse genes. The read finishes 1 residue shy of the CDR3 end, and the germline J gene is used to complete it. The chain links TRBV5 to TRBJ2-7, with TRBD2 identical over 8 bases. The germline gives CDR1 LGHNA, CDR2 YNLKQL (reference sequence). This CDR3 comprises 14 residues. V lost 2 bases to trimming and J lost 4 bases; unmatched junction nucleotides: 4. CDR3 sequence reads: CASSQTGTGYEQYF. CDR3 bases read: TGTGCCAGCAGCCAAACCGGGACTGGATATGAACAGTAC.

This clone was counted a few times. Gene labels here are mouse ones. Coverage ceases 1 residue before the CDR3 finishes, and the germline J gene fills in the end. The V and J genes are TRBV13-2 and TRBJ2-5; D not resolved. Germline V gene data show CDR1 as NNHNN and CDR2 as SYGAGS (reference sequence). The ends were cut back, 0 bases at V and 0 bases at J, with 5 bases in the middle. This CDR3 region has 14 residues. The CDR3 DNA, read in part, is TGTGCCAGCGGTGATGCTATTAACCAAGACACCCAGTAC. It yields the protein CASGDAINQDTQY. The CDR3 as a whole reads CASGDAINQDTQYF.

Regarding this clone: Gene names refer to mouse genes. The observed sequence ends 1 residue before the CDR3 terminus, with the missing tail filled in from the germline J gene. The chain carries TRBV14 and TRBJ2-4; D may be TRBD1 (6 bases). The CDR3 extends over 12 amino acids. The V gene lost 1 base and the J gene lost 6 bases, with 6 bases spanning the gap. Per the germline V gene, CDR1 is SGHDT and CDR2 is FRDEAV. CDR3 loop: CASSFTGNTLYF. CDR3 bases read: TGTGCCAGCAGTTTCACAGGGAACACCTTGTAC.

A remark on this clone: Gene labels here are mouse ones. The read gets to within 1 residue of the CDR3 end, and the germline J gene fills in the rest. The chain employs TRBV19 and TRBJ1-1; weak D call: TRBD1 (6 bases). The V end was cut by 2 bases, the J end by 1 base, with 9 bases between. This CDR3 is built from 14 residues. The germline V gene has CDR1 FNHDT and CDR2 SITEND (reference sequence). CDR3 DNA, as far as it was read: TGTGCCAGCAGTATCGGGACACAAAACACAGAAGTCTTC. This gives the protein CASSIGTQNTEVF. The whole CDR3 reads CASSIGTQNTEVFF.

Remarks on this clone: Gene names denote mouse genes. The read finishes 1 residue shy of the CDR3 end, and the germline J gene is used to complete it. This chain connects TRBV26 to TRBJ2-7; 8 bases are shared with TRBD1. Germline CDR1 is KGHPV and CDR2 is FQNQEV (reference sequence). The V and J ends lost 2 bases and 4 bases, in that order; junction bases with no gene match: 4. The CDR3 contains 14 residues. The CDR3 bases that were read are TGTGCCAGCAGTCTGGGGACAGGCCGTTATGAACAGTAC. Translating gives CASSLGTGRYEQY. The complete CDR3 protein is CASSLGTGRYEQYF.

This clone was detected only a few times. Germline and genes here are mouse. The read ends 1 residue before the CDR3 terminus; that terminus is restored from the germline J gene. Distinct nucleotide sequences in the sample also encode this CDR3. The chain couples TRBV5 to TRBJ2-7; 7 bases align to TRBD1. Per the germline V gene, CDR1 is LGHNA and CDR2 is YNLKQL (reference sequence). With V trimmed by 1 base and J by 4 bases, 4 bases remained unmatched. This CDR3 contains 14 residues. The DNA read from the CDR3 is TGTGCCAGCAGCCAAGGGACAGGAGCTTATGAACAGTAC. This translates into CASSQGTGAYEQY. The whole CDR3 is CASSQGTGAYEQYF.

Worth noting for this clone: Each gene name is a mouse one. The CDR3 end falls 1 residue outside the read, so it is completed with the germline J gene. The V call is TRBV21, the J call TRBJ2-5; 8 bases are a match to TRBD2. TRBV21 is designated an ORF whose function remains uncertain. V was pared by 2 bases and J by 2 bases, with 6 bases of the junction left unmatched. The CDR3 spans 16 residues. The CDR3 region is CASSQGGGRGQDTQYF. The part of the CDR3 DNA that was read is TGTGCTAGCAGTCAAGGGGGGGGGCGGGGCCAAGACACCCAGTAC.

For this clone: Genes and germline come from the mouse. The CDR3 end falls 1 residue outside the read, so it is completed with the germline J gene. The genes are TRBV26 and TRBJ2-7; maybe TRBD2 (5 bases). Trimming removed 3 bases from V and 1 base from J, with 7 bases in between. Germline CDR1 reads KGHPV; CDR2 reads FQNQEV (reference sequence). This CDR3 is built from 13 residues. The CDR3 sequence is CASSLPGSYEQYF. CDR3 DNA (partial): TGTGCCAGCAGTCTCCCTGGGTCCTATGAACAGTAC.

In its sample, this clone was seen a few times. The genes are named according to mouse. Coverage ceases 1 residue before the CDR3 finishes, and the germline J gene fills in the end. This chain uses TRBV26 with TRBJ1-1, with unresolved D. CDR3 length: 11 amino acids. Germline CDR1 KGHPV, CDR2 FQNQEV (reference sequence). V was clipped by 6 bases and J by 1 base, with 3 bases between them. CDR3 DNA (partial): TGTGCCAGCAGGGGGAACACAGAAGTCTTC. It translates to CASRGNTEVF. The complete CDR3 protein is CASRGNTEVFF.

The sample holds one count of this clone. Gene names refer to mouse genes. From the germline J gene comes the end of the CDR3, since the read stops 1 residue before it. The rearrangement links TRBV3 to TRBJ2-5, with D perhaps given as TRBD1 or TRBD2 (5 bases each). Germline values: CDR1 SNHLY, CDR2 FYNGKV (reference sequence). The CDR3 length is 14 residues. V was shortened by 5 bases and J by 3 bases, with 12 bases between the two germline ends. The CDR3 loop reads CASSPGPMQDTQYF. CDR3 bases read: TGTGCCAGCAGCCCGGGACCGATGCAAGACACCCAGTAC.

This clone was picked up a small number of times. Mouse gene names apply. The read falls 1 residue short of the CDR3 end, and the missing part is taken from the germline J gene. This chain uses TRBV29 with TRBJ1-1, with a tentative D call TRBD1 (6 bases). The CDR3 spans 13 residues. Trimming stripped 2 bases from V and 4 bases from J, with 8 bases between. Germline-derived CDR1 and CDR2 are MSHET and SYDVDS. The part of the CDR3 DNA that was read is TGTGCTAGCAGTTTAAACAGGGCCACAGAAGTCTTC. It encodes CASSLNRATEVF. The CDR3, in full, reads CASSLNRATEVFF.

Only a few counts were recorded for this clone. One end of the junction is discordant with germline, which a read error may explain. Germline and genes here are mouse. The missing CDR3 end, 1 residue past where the read stops, is filled in from the germline J gene. The chain combines TRBV13-2 with TRBJ2-7, with a weak D call TRBD1 (5 bases). CDR3 length: 11 residues. The germline V gene encodes CDR1 NNHNN and CDR2 SYGAGS (reference sequence). CDR3 DNA, as far as it was read: TGTGCCAGCAGTGAGGGGTATGAACAGTAC. The encoded protein is CASSEGYEQY. From start to end, the CDR3 is CASSEGYEQYF.

Worth noting for this clone: These gene names are mouse names. The observed sequence ends 1 residue before the CDR3 terminus, with the missing tail filled in from the germline J gene. The chain carries TRBV23 and TRBJ2-3; the table's D call, TRBD1, has no DNA check behind it. The CDR3 consists of 15 residues. CDR1 is KGHTA, CDR2 FQNQQP, per germline. The CDR3 spells CSSSTGGTSAETLYF. The CDR3 DNA, read in part, is TGCTCCAGCAGTACAGGGGGGACTAGTGCAGAAACGCTGTAT. Looking up the rest from reference TRBV23 and TRBJ2-3 gives the full variable domain: DAAVTQKPRYLIKMKGQEAEMKCIPEKGHTAVFWYQQKQSKELKFLIYFQNQQPLDQIDMVKERFSAVCPSSSLCSLGIRTCEAEDSALYLCSSSTGGTSAETLYFGSGTRLTVL.

Regarding this clone: Mouse gene names and germline throughout. The missing CDR3 end, 1 residue past where the read stops, is filled in from the germline J gene. In the same sample, other DNA sequences code for this CDR3. The V gene is TRBV26, the J gene TRBJ2-4; D is uncertain. The germline CDR1 and CDR2 sequences are KGHPV and FQNQEV (reference sequence). The CDR3 is 14 residues long. V dropped 0 bases and J dropped 0 bases, with 4 bases sitting between them. CDR3 amino acids: CASSLSRSQNTLYF. The CDR3 DNA, read in part, is TGTGCCAGCAGTCTGTCGAGGAGTCAAAACACCTTGTAC.

Only one count was recorded for this clone. Mouse germline and gene names are used. The CDR3 DNA, read in part, is TGTGCCAGCAGTCAGAACACAGAAGTCTTC. Residues: CASSQNTEVF. The whole CDR3 protein is CASSQNTEVFF. The chain recombines TRBV26 with TRBJ1-1; D gene uncertain. The read ends 1 residue early relative to the CDR3; the germline J gene fills the gap. The ends were cut back, 4 bases at V and 0 bases at J, with 0 bases in the middle. The CDR3 is 11 residues long. Germline V gene lookup returns CDR1 KGHPV and CDR2 FQNQEV (reference sequence).

Of note for this clone: The germline and genes are mouse ones. The read gets to within 1 residue of the CDR3 end, and the germline J gene fills in the rest. The chain links TRBV26 to TRBJ2-5, with no clear D. The CDR3 loop spans 13 amino acids. Germline CDR1 KGHPV, CDR2 FQNQEV (reference sequence). The V gene lost 1 base and the J gene lost 4 bases, with 6 bases spanning the gap. CDR3 DNA, as far as it was read: TGTGCCAGCAGTCTGTATAGGGAAGACACCCAGTAC. It translates to CASSLYREDTQY. The whole CDR3 sequence reads CASSLYREDTQYF.

About this clone itself: Each gene name is a mouse one. The read stops 1 residue short of the end of the CDR3; the missing end is completed from the germline J gene. J is TRBJ2-3 and V is TRBV3; maybe TRBD1 (5 bases). The CDR3 consists of 15 residues. Per germline, CDR1 SNHLY and CDR2 FYNGKV (reference sequence). The V end was cut by 3 bases, the J end by 0 bases, with 10 bases between. This CDR3 reads CASSFDRPSAETLYF. CDR3 DNA (partial): TGTGCCAGCAGCTTCGACAGACCTAGTGCAGAAACGCTGTAT.

As concerns this clone: A read error may account for a junction end that differs from germline. These gene names are mouse names. The read ends 1 residue early relative to the CDR3; the germline J gene fills the gap. V and J are TRBV13-2 and TRBJ2-5, with 8 bases aligning to TRBD2. The CDR3 is 16 amino acids. CDR1 is NNHNN and CDR2 is SYGAGS in the germline V gene (reference sequence). The CDR3 bases that were read are TGTGCCAGCAGTGATGCGCTGGGGGGTAACCAAGACACCCAGTAC. This gives the protein CASSDALGGNQDTQY. The entire CDR3 protein is CASSDALGGNQDTQYF.

This clone has more than one count but fewer than ten. The gene symbols are mouse symbols. Sequencing ends 1 residue short of the CDR3 end; the germline J gene provides the rest. This chain connects TRBV26 to TRBJ2-7; 8 bases fit TRBD1. Trimming at V came to 2 bases and at J to 7 bases, leaving 4 bases not matched to a gene. CDR1 KGHPV and CDR2 FQNQEV come from the germline V gene (reference sequence). This CDR3 contains 13 residues. The CDR3 region is CASSLQGAGEQYF. Partial CDR3 DNA: TGTGCCAGCAGTCTGCAGGGGGCGGGGGAACAGTAC.

A note on this clone: Genes and germline come from the mouse. The CDR3 extends 1 residue past the end of the read, so its final part is completed from the germline J gene. The chain links TRBV26 to TRBJ2-5, with 7 bases fitting TRBD2. The CDR3 spans 13 residues. With 5 bases clipped from V and 2 bases from J, the junction kept 1 base outside the gene matches. Germline V gene lookup returns CDR1 KGHPV and CDR2 FQNQEV (reference sequence). The CDR3: CASSTGVQDTQYF. The CDR3 DNA, read in part, is TGTGCCAGCAGTACTGGGGTCCAAGACACCCAGTAC.

This clone was detected a few times. The gene names here belong to mouse. Read sequence stops 1 residue before the CDR3 end, and the germline J gene provides the missing end. The chain carries TRBV26 and TRBJ2-4; D is unresolved. CDR1 KGHPV and CDR2 FQNQEV come from the germline V gene (reference sequence). Between the trimmed V and J ends, which lost 6 bases and 2 bases, there was a span of 3 bases. This CDR3 region has 11 residues. The CDR3 DNA, read in part, is TGTGCCAGCAGCTATCAAAACACCTTGTAC. Encoded protein: CASSYQNTLY. The whole CDR3 region reads CASSYQNTLYF.

This clone was found once. Any gene name here is a mouse gene name. The read ends 1 residue shy of where the CDR3 ends; the end is completed using the germline J gene. The V call is TRBV16, the J call TRBJ2-4; TRBD2 aligns across 9 bases. Germline V gene sequence: CDR1 SGHSA, CDR2 FRNQAP. The CDR3 is 15 amino acids. J lost 1 base, V lost 6 bases, and 5 bases had no gene match. Incomplete CDR3 DNA: TGTGCAAGCAGTCCGACTGGGGGCCGTCAAAACACCTTGTAC. Translated: CASSPTGGRQNTLY. The entire CDR3 is CASSPTGGRQNTLYF.

With regard to this clone: The gene names here belong to mouse. The read falls 1 residue short of the CDR3 end, and the missing part is taken from the germline J gene. The chain uses TRBV26 and TRBJ2-1; 8 nucleotides match TRBD2. Germline V gene lookup returns CDR1 KGHPV and CDR2 FQNQEV (reference sequence). J was trimmed by 6 bases and V by 0 bases; bases with no gene match: 4. The CDR3 has 15 amino acids. The CDR3 is CASSLSTGGRAEQFF. The covered CDR3 bases are TGTGCCAGCAGTCTGTCGACGGGGGGGCGTGCTGAGCAGTTC.